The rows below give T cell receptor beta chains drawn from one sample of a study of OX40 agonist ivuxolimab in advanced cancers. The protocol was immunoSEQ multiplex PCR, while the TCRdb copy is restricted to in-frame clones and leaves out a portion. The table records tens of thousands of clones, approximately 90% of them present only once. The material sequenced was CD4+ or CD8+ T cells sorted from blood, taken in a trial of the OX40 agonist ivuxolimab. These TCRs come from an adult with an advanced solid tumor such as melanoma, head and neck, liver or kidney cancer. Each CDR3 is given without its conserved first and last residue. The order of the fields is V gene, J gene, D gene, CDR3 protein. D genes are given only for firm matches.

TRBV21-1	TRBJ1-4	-	ASSKADGTEPNEKLF
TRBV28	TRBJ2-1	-	ASSLFGPPSYNEQF
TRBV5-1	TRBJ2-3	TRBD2	ASSHREGATDTQY
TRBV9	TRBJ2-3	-	ASSVEGGGTDTQY
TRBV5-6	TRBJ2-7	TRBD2	ASSGALAGPWQY
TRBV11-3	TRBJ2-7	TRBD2	ASSPISLAGYEQY
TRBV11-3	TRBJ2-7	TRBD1	ASSSTGAPHEQY
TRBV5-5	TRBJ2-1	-	ASSFTNEQF
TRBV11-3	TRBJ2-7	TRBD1	ASSSPGTGVYEQY
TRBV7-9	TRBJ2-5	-	ASSSGHQETQY
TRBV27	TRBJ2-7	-	ASSFYGGEYEQY
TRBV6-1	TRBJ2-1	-	ASSEAGQPPYNEQF
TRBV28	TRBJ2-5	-	ASSLSGGQETQY
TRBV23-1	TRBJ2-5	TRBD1	ASSQQGVYQETQY
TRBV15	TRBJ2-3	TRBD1	ATSRTRQGGDTQY
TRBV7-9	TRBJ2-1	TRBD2	ASSLAGEGHNEQF
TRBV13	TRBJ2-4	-	ASSLAKNIQY
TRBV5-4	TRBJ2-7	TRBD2	ASSLGLAAEQY
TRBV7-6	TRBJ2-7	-	ASSPGQDYEQY
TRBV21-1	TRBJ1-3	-	ASSNPSGRPSFGNTIY
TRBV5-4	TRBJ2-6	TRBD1	ASSDFPGQGRGANVLT
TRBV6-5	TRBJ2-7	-	ASSYSSSYEQY
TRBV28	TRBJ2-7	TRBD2	ASSLAGGLAVYEQY
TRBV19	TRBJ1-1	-	ASSEPGMNTEAF
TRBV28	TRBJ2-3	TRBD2	ASSRTSERSDTQY
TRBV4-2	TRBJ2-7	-	ASSPSGEVFEQY
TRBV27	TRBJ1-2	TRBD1	ASSLGTGIGYT
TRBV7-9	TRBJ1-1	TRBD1	ASTETGAEAF
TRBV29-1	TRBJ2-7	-	SALGVLDEQY
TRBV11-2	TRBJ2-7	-	ASQLEGGDEQY
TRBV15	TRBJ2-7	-	ATSRDRAAGEQY
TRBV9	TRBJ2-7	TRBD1	ASSVAATGTYEQY